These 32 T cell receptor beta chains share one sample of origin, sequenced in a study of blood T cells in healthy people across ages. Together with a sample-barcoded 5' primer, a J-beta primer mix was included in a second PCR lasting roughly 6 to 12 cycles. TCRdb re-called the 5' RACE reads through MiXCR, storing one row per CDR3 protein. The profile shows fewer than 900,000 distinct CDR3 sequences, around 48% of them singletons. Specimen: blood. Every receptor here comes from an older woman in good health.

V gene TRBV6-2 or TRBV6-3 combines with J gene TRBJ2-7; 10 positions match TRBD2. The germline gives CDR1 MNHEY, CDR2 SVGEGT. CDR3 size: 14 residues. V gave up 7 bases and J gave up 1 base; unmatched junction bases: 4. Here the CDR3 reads CASTSGSLSYEQYF. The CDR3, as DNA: TGTGCCAGCACTAGCGGGAGTCTATCCTACGAGCAGTACTTC.

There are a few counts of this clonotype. The DNA of the CDR3 is TGTGCCAGCAGTTTATGGAGTAGCGGGACCTACGAGCAGTACTTC. This sequence encodes CASSLWSSGTYEQYF. The rearrangement uses TRBV27 and TRBJ2-7; 8 bases map to TRBD2. Germline CDR1 and CDR2: MNHEY and SMNVEV (reference sequence). Germline trimming cut 1 base from V and 2 bases from J; bases unmatched to any gene: 4. This CDR3 spans 15 amino acids.

CDR3 sequence: CASSRGQFSSYEQYF. DNA for the CDR3: TGTGCCAGCAGTCGTGGACAGTTTAGCTCCTACGAGCAGTACTTC. This chain joins TRBV6-5 and TRBJ2-7; weak D call: TRBD1 (6 bases). This CDR3 is built from 15 residues. V was clipped by 5 bases and J by 0 bases, with 14 bases between them. Germline V gene data show CDR1 as MNHEY and CDR2 as SVGAGI.

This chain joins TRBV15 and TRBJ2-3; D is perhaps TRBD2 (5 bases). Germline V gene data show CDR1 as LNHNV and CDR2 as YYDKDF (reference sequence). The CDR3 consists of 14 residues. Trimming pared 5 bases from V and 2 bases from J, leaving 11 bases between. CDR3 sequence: CATSEGGATDTQYF. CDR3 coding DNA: TGTGCCACCAGCGAGGGTGGAGCCACAGATACGCAGTATTTT. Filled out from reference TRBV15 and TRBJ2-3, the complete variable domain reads DAMVIQNPRYQVTQFGKPVTLSCSQTLNHNVMYWYQQKSSQAPKLLFHYYDKDFNNEADTPDNFQSRRPNTSFCFLDIRSPGLGDTAMYLCATSEGGATDTQYFGPGTRLTVL.

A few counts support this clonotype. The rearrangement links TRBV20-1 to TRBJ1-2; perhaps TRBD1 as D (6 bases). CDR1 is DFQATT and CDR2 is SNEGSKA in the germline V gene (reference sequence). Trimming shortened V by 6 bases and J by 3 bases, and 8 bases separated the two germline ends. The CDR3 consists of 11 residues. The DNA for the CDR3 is TGCAGTGCGCGGACAGACTATGGCTACACCTTC. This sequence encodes CSARTDYGYTF.

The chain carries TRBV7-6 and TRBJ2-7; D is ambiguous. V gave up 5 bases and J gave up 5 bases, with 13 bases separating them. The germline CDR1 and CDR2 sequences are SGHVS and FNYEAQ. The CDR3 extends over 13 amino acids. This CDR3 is CASSPGPQDEQYF. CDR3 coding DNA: TGTGCCAGCAGCCCAGGACCCCAGGACGAGCAGTACTTC.

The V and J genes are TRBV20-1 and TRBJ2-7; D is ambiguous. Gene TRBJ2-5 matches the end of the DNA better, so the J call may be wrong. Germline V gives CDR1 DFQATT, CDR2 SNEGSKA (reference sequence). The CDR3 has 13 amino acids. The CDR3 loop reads CSARSSAQETQYF. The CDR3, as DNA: TGCAGTGCCCGGTCTTCGGCTCAAGAGACCCAGTACTTC.

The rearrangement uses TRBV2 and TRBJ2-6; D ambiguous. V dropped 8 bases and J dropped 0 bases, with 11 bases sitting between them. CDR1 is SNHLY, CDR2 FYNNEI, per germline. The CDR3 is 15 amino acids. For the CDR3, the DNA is TGTGCCAGCCGCGACCGAGACTCTGGGGCCAACGTCCTGACTTTC. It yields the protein CASRDRDSGANVLTF.

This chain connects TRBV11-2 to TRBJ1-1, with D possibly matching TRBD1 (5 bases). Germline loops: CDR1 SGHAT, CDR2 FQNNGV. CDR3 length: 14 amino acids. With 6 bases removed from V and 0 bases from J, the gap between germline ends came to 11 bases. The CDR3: CASSSGFMNTEAFF. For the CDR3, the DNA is TGTGCCAGCAGTTCAGGGTTCATGAACACTGAAGCTTTCTTT.

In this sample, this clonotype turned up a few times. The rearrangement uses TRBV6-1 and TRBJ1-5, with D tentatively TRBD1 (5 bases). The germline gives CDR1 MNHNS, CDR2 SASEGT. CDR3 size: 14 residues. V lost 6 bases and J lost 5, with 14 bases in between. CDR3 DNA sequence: TGTGCCAGCAGGGGGACGGGCGCTTATCAGCCCCAGCATTTT. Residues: CASRGTGAYQPQHF.

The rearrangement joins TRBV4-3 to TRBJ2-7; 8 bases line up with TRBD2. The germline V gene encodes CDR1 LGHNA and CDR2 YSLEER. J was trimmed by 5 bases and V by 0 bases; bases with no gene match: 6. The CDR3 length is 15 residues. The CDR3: CASSQEVGRANEQYF. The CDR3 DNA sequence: TGCGCCAGCAGCCAAGAGGTCGGGAGGGCTAACGAGCAGTACTTC.

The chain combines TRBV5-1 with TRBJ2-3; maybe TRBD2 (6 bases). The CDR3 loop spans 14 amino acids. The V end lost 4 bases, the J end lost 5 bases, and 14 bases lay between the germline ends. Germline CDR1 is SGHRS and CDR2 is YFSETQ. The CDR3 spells CASSPGRNEDTQYF. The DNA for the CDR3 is TGCGCCAGCAGCCCTGGGAGGAACGAAGATACGCAGTATTTT. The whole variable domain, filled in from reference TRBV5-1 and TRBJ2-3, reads KAGVTQTPRYLIKTRGQQVTLSCSPISGHRSVSWYQQTPGQGLQFLFEYFSETQRNKGNFPGRFSGRQFSNSRSEMNVSTLELGDSALYLCASSPGRNEDTQYFGPGTRLTVL.

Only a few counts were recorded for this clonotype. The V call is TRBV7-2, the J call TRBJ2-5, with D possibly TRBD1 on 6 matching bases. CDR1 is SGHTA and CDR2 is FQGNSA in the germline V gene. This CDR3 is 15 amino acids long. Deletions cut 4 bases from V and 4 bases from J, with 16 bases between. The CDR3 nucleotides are TGTGCCAGCAGCTCGCGACAGGACAACCTAGAGACCCAGTACTTC. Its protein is CASSSRQDNLETQYF.

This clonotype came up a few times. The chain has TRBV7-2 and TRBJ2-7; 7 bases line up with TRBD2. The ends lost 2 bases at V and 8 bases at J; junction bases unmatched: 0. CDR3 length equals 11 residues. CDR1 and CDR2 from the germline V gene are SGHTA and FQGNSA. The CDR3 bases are TGTGCCAGCAGCTTAAGCGGGAAGCAGTACTTC. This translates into CASSLSGKQYF.

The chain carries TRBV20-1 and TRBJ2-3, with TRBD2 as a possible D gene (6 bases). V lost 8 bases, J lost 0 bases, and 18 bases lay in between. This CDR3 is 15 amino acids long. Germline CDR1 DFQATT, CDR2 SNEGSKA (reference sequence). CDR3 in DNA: TGCAGTTCTCATAGGCCTAGCGCGAGCACAGATACGCAGTATTTT. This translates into CSSHRPSASTDTQYF.

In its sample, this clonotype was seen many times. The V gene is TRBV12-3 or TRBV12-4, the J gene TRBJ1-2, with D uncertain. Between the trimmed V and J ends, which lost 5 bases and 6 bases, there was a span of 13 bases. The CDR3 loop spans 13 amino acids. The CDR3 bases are TGTGCCAGCAGTCTTGGTTCTGTGAATGGCTACACCTTC. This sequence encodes CASSLGSVNGYTF.

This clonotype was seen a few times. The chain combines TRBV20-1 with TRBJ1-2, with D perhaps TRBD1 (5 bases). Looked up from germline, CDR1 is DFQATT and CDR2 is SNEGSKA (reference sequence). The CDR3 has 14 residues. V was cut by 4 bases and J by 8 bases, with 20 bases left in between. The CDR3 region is CSAKYGTLSVGYTF. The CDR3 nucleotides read TGCAGTGCTAAGTACGGGACTTTGAGTGTGGGCTACACCTTC.

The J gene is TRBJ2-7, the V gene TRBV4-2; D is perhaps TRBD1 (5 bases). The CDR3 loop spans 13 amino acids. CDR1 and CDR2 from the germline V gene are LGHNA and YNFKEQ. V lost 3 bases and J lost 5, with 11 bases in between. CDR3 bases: TGTGCCAGCAGCCACCCCCAGGGTCACGAGCAGTACTTC. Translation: CASSHPQGHEQYF.

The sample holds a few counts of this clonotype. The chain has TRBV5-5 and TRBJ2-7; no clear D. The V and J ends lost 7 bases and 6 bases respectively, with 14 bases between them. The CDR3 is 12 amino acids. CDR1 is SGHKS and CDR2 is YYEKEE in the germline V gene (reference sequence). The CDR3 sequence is CASGIGRGEQYF. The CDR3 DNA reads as TGTGCCAGCGGGATCGGCAGAGGCGAGCAGTACTTC.

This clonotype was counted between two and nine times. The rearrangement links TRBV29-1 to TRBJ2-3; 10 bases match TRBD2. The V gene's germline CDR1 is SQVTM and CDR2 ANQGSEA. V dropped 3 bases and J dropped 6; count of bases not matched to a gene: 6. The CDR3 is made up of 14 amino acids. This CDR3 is CSVEASGSSDTQYF. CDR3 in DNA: TGCAGCGTTGAGGCTAGCGGGAGTTCCGATACGCAGTATTTT.

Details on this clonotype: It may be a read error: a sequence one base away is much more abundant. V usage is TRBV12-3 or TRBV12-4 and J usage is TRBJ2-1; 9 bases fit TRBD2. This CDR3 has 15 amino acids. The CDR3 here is CASGLHLAGINEQFF. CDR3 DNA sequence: TGTGCCAGCGGTTTGCACCTAGCGGGAATCAATGAGCAGTTCTTC.

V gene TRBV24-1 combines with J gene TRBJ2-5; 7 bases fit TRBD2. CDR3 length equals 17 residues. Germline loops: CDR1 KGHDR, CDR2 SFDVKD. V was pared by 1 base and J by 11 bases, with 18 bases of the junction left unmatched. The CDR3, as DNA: TGTGCCACCAGTGATTTTAAGGGCGGGAGAAAGGAGAATGAGCAGTACTTC. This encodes CATSDFKGGRKENEQYF.

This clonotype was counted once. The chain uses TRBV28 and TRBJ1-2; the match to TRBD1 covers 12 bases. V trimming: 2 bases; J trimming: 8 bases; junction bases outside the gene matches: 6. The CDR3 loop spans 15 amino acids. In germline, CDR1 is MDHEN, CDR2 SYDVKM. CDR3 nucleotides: TGTGCCAGCAGTTTAGGGGGACAGGGGGCCGGCGGCTACACCTTC. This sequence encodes CASSLGGQGAGGYTF.

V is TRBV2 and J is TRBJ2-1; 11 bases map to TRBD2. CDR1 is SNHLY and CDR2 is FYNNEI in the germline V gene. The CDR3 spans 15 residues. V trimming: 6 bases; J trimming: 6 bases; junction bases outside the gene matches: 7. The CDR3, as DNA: TGTGCCAGCAGAGCTGGTAGCGGGAGGGGCAATGAGCAGTTCTTC. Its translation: CASRAGSGRGNEQFF.

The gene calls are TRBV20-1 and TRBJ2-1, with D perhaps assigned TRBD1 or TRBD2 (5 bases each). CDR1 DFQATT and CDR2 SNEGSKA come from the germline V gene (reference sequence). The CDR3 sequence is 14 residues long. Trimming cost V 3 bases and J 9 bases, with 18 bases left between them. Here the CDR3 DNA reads TGCAGTGCTAGGGATACGATGGGACGGCCTGAGCAGTTCTTC. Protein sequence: CSARDTMGRPEQFF.

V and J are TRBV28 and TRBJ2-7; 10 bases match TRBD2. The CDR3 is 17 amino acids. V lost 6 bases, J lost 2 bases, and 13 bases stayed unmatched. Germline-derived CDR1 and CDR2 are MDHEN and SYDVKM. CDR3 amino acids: CASRPSGLAKGAYEQYF. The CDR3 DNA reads TGTGCCAGCAGACCATCGGGACTAGCGAAGGGGGCCTACGAGCAGTACTTC.

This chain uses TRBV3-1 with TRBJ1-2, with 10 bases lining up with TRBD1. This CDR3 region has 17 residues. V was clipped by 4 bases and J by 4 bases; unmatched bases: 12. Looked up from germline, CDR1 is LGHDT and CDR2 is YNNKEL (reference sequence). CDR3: CASSRTGGVGGAYGYTF. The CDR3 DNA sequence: TGTGCCAGCAGCCGGACAGGGGGGGTTGGTGGTGCCTATGGCTACACCTTC.

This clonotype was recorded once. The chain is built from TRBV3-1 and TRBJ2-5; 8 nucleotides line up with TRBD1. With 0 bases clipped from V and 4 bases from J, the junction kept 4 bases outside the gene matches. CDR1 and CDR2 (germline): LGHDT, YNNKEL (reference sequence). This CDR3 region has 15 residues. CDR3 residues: CASSQDRGTGETQYF. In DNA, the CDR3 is TGTGCCAGCAGCCAAGATCGCGGGACAGGAGAGACCCAGTACTTC.

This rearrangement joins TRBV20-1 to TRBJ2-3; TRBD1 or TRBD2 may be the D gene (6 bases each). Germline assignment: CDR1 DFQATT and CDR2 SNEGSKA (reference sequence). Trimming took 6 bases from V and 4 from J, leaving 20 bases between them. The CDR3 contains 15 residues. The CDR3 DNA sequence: TGCAGTGCCCCGAGGCCGGGGGCTCAACCAGATACGCAGTATTTT. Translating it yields CSAPRPGAQPDTQYF.

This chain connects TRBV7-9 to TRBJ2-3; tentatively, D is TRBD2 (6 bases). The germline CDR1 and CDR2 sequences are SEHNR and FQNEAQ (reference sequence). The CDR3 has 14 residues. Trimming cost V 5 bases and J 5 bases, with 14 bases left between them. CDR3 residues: CASSLGGAVDTQYF. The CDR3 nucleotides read TGTGCCAGCAGCCTTGGAGGGGCGGTAGATACGCAGTATTTT. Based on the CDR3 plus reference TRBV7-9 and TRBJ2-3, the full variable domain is DTGVSQNPRHKITKRGQNVTFRCDPISEHNRLYWYRQTLGQGPEFLTYFQNEAQLEKSRLLSDRFSAERPKGSFSTLEIQRTEQGDSAMYLCASSLGGAVDTQYFGPGTRLTVL.

The CDR3 sequence: CASSLRLAGGPFSNTGELFF. Written as DNA, the CDR3 is TGTGCCAGCAGCTTACGCCTAGCGGGAGGGCCCTTCTCTAACACCGGGGAGCTGTTTTTT. The gene calls are TRBV7-8 and TRBJ2-2; 12 bases agree with TRBD2. The germline CDR1 and CDR2 sequences are SGHVS and FQNEAQ. This CDR3 contains 20 residues. Trimming removed 2 bases from V and 2 bases from J; junction bases left unmatched: 12.

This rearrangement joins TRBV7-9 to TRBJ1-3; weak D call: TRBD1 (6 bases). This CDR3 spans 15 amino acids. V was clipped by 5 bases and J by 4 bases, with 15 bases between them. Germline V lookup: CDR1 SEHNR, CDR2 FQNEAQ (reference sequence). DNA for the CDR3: TGTGCCAGCAGCAAGGGGGGGACATCCGGAAACACCATATATTTT. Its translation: CASSKGGTSGNTIYF.